Following are 31 T cell receptor beta chains from one sample sequenced in a study of cytomegalovirus exposure and HLA in healthy donors. A multiplex PCR was run with 60 Vbeta primers and 13 Jbeta primers. Some clones are missing from TCRdb's copy, which holds only in-frame ones; the method was immunoSEQ multiplex PCR. This table has 130,000 to 150,000 clones, roughly four fifths appearing once. The sample comprised PBMCs. The source of these receptors is a man aged 35 to 55 in good health and CMV-seropositive.

The chain is built from TRBV4-3 and TRBJ2-7, with 9 bases fitting TRBD1. The V segment lost 2 bases and the J segment 6 bases; nucleotides outside the gene matches: 14. The CDR3 is 17 amino acids. CDR1 is LGHNA, CDR2 YSLEER, per germline. The CDR3 DNA is TGCGCCAGCAGCCAACAGCGGTACTGGGACAGGGTTGTCGAGCAGTACTTC. Translating it yields CASSQQRYWDRVVEQYF.

The chain combines TRBV4-3 with TRBJ2-5; D unclear. Germline V CDR1 and CDR2: LGHNA, YSLEER. The CDR3 is made up of 14 amino acids. V was cut by 1 base and J by 5 bases, with 11 bases left in between. The CDR3 sequence is CASSQVGYGETQYF. The CDR3 DNA reads as TGCGCCAGCAGCCAAGTCGGCTACGGGGAGACCCAGTACTTC.

The rearrangement links TRBV27 to TRBJ1-1; perhaps TRBD1 as D (5 bases). Germline V gives CDR1 MNHEY, CDR2 SMNVEV (reference sequence). V was cut by 4 bases and J by 8 bases, with 11 bases left in between. The CDR3 has 12 residues. The CDR3: CASSSGTQEAFF. The CDR3, as DNA: TGTGCCAGCAGTTCGGGGACTCAAGAAGCTTTCTTT.

This chain connects TRBV12-5 to TRBJ1-1; D ambiguous. CDR3 length: 14 residues. The ends were cut back, 2 bases at V and 8 bases at J, with 15 bases in the middle. Germline CDR1 reads LGHNT; CDR2 reads FRNRAP. The CDR3 DNA reads as TGTGCTAGTGGTTTGTTTCCTCCGGGTTCGGAAGCTTTCTTT. Translating gives CASGLFPPGSEAFF. Full variable domain (rest looked up from reference TRBV12-5 and TRBJ1-1): DARVTQTPRHKVTEMGQEVTMRCQPILGHNTVFWYRQTMMQGLELLAYFRNRAPLDDSGMPKDRFSAEMPDATLATLKIQPSEPRDSAVYFCASGLFPPGSEAFFGQGTRLTVV.

This clone was recorded a few times. The gene calls are TRBV7-9 and TRBJ2-1, with unresolved D. V lost 5 bases and J lost 6, with 11 bases in between. Germline CDR1 SEHNR, CDR2 FQNEAQ (reference sequence). The CDR3 has 13 residues. The CDR3, as DNA: TGTGCCAGCAGCCCCCCGTTGAGCAATGAGCAGTTCTTC. Encoded protein: CASSPPLSNEQFF.

The chain recombines TRBV15 with TRBJ2-1; 7 bases agree with TRBD2. Germline V CDR1 and CDR2: LNHNV, YYDKDF (reference sequence). V was clipped by 3 bases and J by 7 bases; unmatched bases: 9. The CDR3 spans 15 residues. The CDR3 DNA reads TGTGCCACCAGCAGGGGGGAGGGGCGATTAAATGAGCAGTTCTTC. Residues: CATSRGEGRLNEQFF.

The rearrangement uses TRBV7-9 and TRBJ2-3; 12 bases align to TRBD2. This CDR3 comprises 16 residues. Trimming cost V 5 bases and J 3 bases; bases outside gene matches: 6. Germline CDR1 and CDR2: SEHNR and FQNEAQ (reference sequence). CDR3 sequence reads: CASSLTLAGGTDTQYF. Here the CDR3 DNA reads TGTGCCAGCAGCCTCACTCTAGCGGGAGGGACAGATACGCAGTATTTT.

V is TRBV5-4 and J is TRBJ2-1, with TRBD2 matching 16 bases. This CDR3 spans 18 amino acids. The germline gives CDR1 SGHNT, CDR2 YYREEE (reference sequence). V gave up 3 bases and J gave up 6 bases; unmatched junction bases: 9. CDR3 region: CASSSGTSGGANINEQFF. CDR3 coding DNA: TGTGCCAGCAGCTCTGGGACTAGCGGGGGGGCGAATATCAATGAGCAGTTCTTC.

The chain employs TRBV9 and TRBJ1-1, with a possible D match to TRBD1 (5 bases). The CDR3 is 14 residues long. The V gene's germline CDR1 is SGDLS and CDR2 YYNGEE. The ends were cut back, 2 bases at V and 1 base at J, with 9 bases in the middle. The CDR3 sequence is CASSVDIGNTEAFF. The CDR3 coding sequence is TGTGCCAGCAGCGTGGACATCGGGAACACTGAAGCTTTCTTT.

The table lists this clone with a few counts. The rearrangement uses TRBV9 and TRBJ2-5, with 11 bases lining up with TRBD1. After removal of 6 bases from V and 0 bases from J, the junction contained 16 bases not matched to a gene. The CDR3 sequence is 19 residues long. From germline, CDR1 is SGDLS and CDR2 YYNGEE. The DNA for the CDR3 is TGTGCCAGCACCCCAGGGGACAGGGGGTCATATAGGAACCAAGAGACCCAGTACTTC. Its translation is CASTPGDRGSYRNQETQYF.

The gene calls are TRBV29-1 and TRBJ1-1, with 11 nucleotides matching TRBD1. The CDR3 has 13 amino acids. Germline-derived CDR1 and CDR2 are SQVTM and ANQGSEA. J lost 4 bases, V lost 7 bases, and 5 bases had no gene match. The CDR3 sequence: CSAEDRGRTEAFF. CDR3 sequence (DNA): TGCAGCGCAGAGGACAGGGGGCGCACTGAAGCTTTCTTT. Based on the CDR3 plus reference TRBV29-1 and TRBJ1-1, the full variable domain is SAVISQKPSRDICQRGTSLTIQCQVDSQVTMMFWYRQQPGQSLTLIATANQGSEATYESGFVIDKFPISRPNLTFSTLTVSNMSPEDSSIYLCSAEDRGRTEAFFGQGTRLTVV.

This clone was detected a few times. The chain joins TRBV10-3 to TRBJ2-5; TRBD1 agrees at 9 bases. The CDR3 has 13 residues. The germline V gene has CDR1 ENHRY and CDR2 SYGVKD. J lost 5 bases, V lost 6 bases, and 4 bases had no gene match. CDR3 in amino acids: CAIRGQGSETQYF. The CDR3 DNA reads as TGTGCCATCAGGGGACAGGGATCGGAGACCCAGTACTTC.

The rearrangement joins TRBV5-6 to TRBJ1-4; D possibly corresponds to TRBD1 (5 bases). The CDR3 extends over 13 amino acids. Trimming took off 3 bases at V and 5 bases at J, with 8 bases between the two ends. From germline, CDR1 is SGHDT and CDR2 YYEEEE. CDR3 in amino acids: CASSWKGNEKLFF. The CDR3 region has the DNA TGTGCCAGCAGCTGGAAGGGGAATGAAAAACTGTTTTTT.

This clone was seen only a few times. The chain carries TRBV5-1 and TRBJ2-6, with a weak D call TRBD1 (5 bases). This CDR3 region has 20 residues. Germline V lookup: CDR1 SGHRS, CDR2 YFSETQ. Trimming took off 2 bases at V and 4 bases at J, with 25 bases between the two ends. The CDR3: CASSFRDPGRTPVGANVLTF. The CDR3 coding sequence is TGCGCCAGCAGCTTCCGTGACCCCGGCCGGACACCTGTCGGGGCCAACGTCCTGACTTTC.

This clone was recorded only once. The chain recombines TRBV2 with TRBJ2-7, with D possibly matching TRBD2 (6 bases). The CDR3 covers 15 residues. V was cut by 1 base and J by 4 bases, with 14 bases left in between. The V gene's germline CDR1 is SNHLY and CDR2 FYNNEI. CDR3 sequence (DNA): TGTGCCAGCAGTGAAGGGCCGCCGGGAGTTTACGAGCAGTACTTC. Its translation: CASSEGPPGVYEQYF. The whole variable domain, remainder taken from reference TRBV2 and TRBJ2-7, is EPEVTQTPSHQVTQMGQEVILRCVPISNHLYFYWYRQILGQKVEFLVSFYNNEISEKSEIFDDQFSVERPDGSNFTLKIRSTKLEDSAMYFCASSEGPPGVYEQYFGPGTRLTVT.

V gene TRBV2 combines with J gene TRBJ2-4, with TRBD1 identical over 10 bases. The V gene end was trimmed by 6 bases and the J gene end by 1 base; junction bases not matched to a gene: 3. Germline CDR1 SNHLY, CDR2 FYNNEI. This CDR3 has 15 amino acids. The CDR3 sequence is CASRGGQGAKNIQYF. As DNA, the CDR3 is TGTGCCAGCAGGGGGGGACAGGGGGCCAAAAACATTCAGTACTTC.

The CDR3 loop reads CASSVGQRGYQETQYF. CDR3 DNA: TGTGCCAGCAGCGTAGGCCAGCGGGGGTACCAAGAGACCCAGTACTTC. The V and J genes are TRBV9 and TRBJ2-5; 8 bases agree with TRBD2. The ends lost 0 bases at V and 0 bases at J; junction bases unmatched: 4. Germline V gene data show CDR1 as SGDLS and CDR2 as YYNGEE. This CDR3 region has 16 residues.

The chain joins TRBV5-6 to TRBJ2-5, with TRBD1 matching 8 bases. There are 15 residues in the CDR3. Germline loops: CDR1 SGHDT, CDR2 YYEEEE. The V gene end was trimmed by 6 bases and the J gene end by 4 bases; junction bases not matched to a gene: 11. CDR3 coding DNA: TGTGCCAGCACCAAGTACAGGGGGGTGGGAGAGACCCAGTACTTC. Its translation is CASTKYRGVGETQYF.

The chain links TRBV19 to TRBJ1-5, with D possibly being TRBD1 (5 bases). The CDR3 contains 17 residues. Germline V gene sequence: CDR1 LNHDA, CDR2 SQIVND (reference sequence). The V gene lost 6 bases and the J gene lost 2 bases, with 20 bases spanning the gap. This chain's CDR3 is CASSLPGSKWGNQPQHF. CDR3 coding DNA: TGTGCCAGTAGCCTGCCAGGGTCAAAATGGGGCAATCAGCCCCAGCATTTT.

This chain connects TRBV5-1 to TRBJ2-7; 12 nucleotides align to TRBD1. V shed 4 bases and J 6 bases; nucleotides not matched to a gene: 5. The germline gives CDR1 SGHRS, CDR2 YFSETQ. This CDR3 has 14 residues. The CDR3 bases are TGCGCCAGCAGCGGGGGGACAGGGGGCGGCGAGCAGTACTTC. It is translated as CASSGGTGGGEQYF.

The genes are TRBV28 and TRBJ1-2; D gene ambiguous. The V end lost 5 bases, the J end lost 8 bases, and 15 bases lay between the germline ends. CDR3 size: 13 residues. Germline V gene sequence: CDR1 MDHEN, CDR2 SYDVKM. The CDR3 loop is CASSPGLTSGYTF. In DNA form, the CDR3 reads TGTGCCAGCAGTCCCGGACTGACCTCGGGCTACACCTTC.

This clone was detected once. The V and J genes are TRBV7-8 and TRBJ2-1, with D possibly TRBD2 on 5 matching bases. Germline V CDR1 and CDR2: SGHVS, FQNEAQ. Trimming cost V 1 base and J 8 bases, with 18 bases left between them. CDR3 length: 16 residues. The DNA of the CDR3 is TGTGCCAGCAGCTTAGAGGGCCTAGCCTTAGGAGATGAGCAGTTCTTC. Residues: CASSLEGLALGDEQFF. The whole variable domain, filled in from reference TRBV7-8 and TRBJ2-1, reads GAGVSQSPRYKVAKRGQDVALRCDPISGHVSLFWYQQALGQGPEFLTYFQNEAQLDKSGLPSDRFFAERPEGSVSTLKIQRTQQEDSAVYLCASSLEGLALGDEQFFGPGTRLTVL.

This clone showed up just once. The rearrangement uses TRBV2 and TRBJ2-7; 7 positions match TRBD1. With 4 bases clipped from V and 8 bases from J, the junction kept 11 bases outside the gene matches. The length of the CDR3 is 14 residues. CDR1 SNHLY and CDR2 FYNNEI come from the germline V gene. CDR3 region: CASSADRERNKQYF. CDR3 in DNA: TGTGCCAGCAGTGCAGACAGGGAGAGGAATAAGCAGTACTTC. The full variable domain, in which reference TRBV2 and TRBJ2-7 provide the parts outside the CDR3, is EPEVTQTPSHQVTQMGQEVILRCVPISNHLYFYWYRQILGQKVEFLVSFYNNEISEKSEIFDDQFSVERPDGSNFTLKIRSTKLEDSAMYFCASSADRERNKQYFGPGTRLTVT.

This clone came up a few times. The chain combines TRBV7-2 with TRBJ2-7; no definite D call. The CDR3 runs 14 residues. V lost 0 bases and J 3 bases, leaving 9 bases between the germline ends. The V gene's germline CDR1 is SGHTA and CDR2 FQGNSA. The DNA of the CDR3 is TGTGCCAGCAGCTTAGCGAGAAGCCGCTACGAGCAGTACTTC. It translates to CASSLARSRYEQYF.

This clone was seen a single time. The gene calls are TRBV7-9 and TRBJ1-2, with D possibly being TRBD1 (6 bases). The V end was cut by 5 bases, the J end by 9 bases, with 19 bases between. Germline CDR1 reads SEHNR; CDR2 reads FQNEAQ (reference sequence). This CDR3 is built from 14 residues. CDR3 nucleotide sequence: TGTGCCAGCAGCCGTACAGGGCCCTATGGTAGCTACACCTTC. Residues: CASSRTGPYGSYTF.

This sequence joins TRBV5-4 and TRBJ2-3; no firm D call. The CDR3 loop spans 13 amino acids. V was clipped by 4 bases and J by 2 bases, with 8 bases between them. The germline CDR1 and CDR2 sequences are SGHNT and YYREEE (reference sequence). The CDR3 nucleotides read TGTGCCAGCAGCGAGGTTAACACAGATACGCAGTATTTT. Translating gives CASSEVNTDTQYF.

This sequence joins TRBV14 and TRBJ2-7; TRBD1 matches 10 bases. Germline assignment: CDR1 SGHDN and CDR2 FVKESK. The CDR3 length is 16 residues. Trimming at V came to 3 bases and at J to 0 bases, leaving 5 bases not matched to a gene. DNA of the CDR3: TGTGCCAGCAGCCAGAGGGACAGGGGTCGCTCCTACGAGCAGTACTTC. Amino acids: CASSQRDRGRSYEQYF.

The CDR3, as DNA: TGCGCCAGCAGCTTGGCCGGCCCGGGGGCAGATACGCAGTATTTT. It yields the protein CASSLAGPGADTQYF. The chain recombines TRBV5-1 with TRBJ2-3; the D gene is possibly TRBD2 (6 bases). There are 15 residues in the CDR3. CDR1 is SGHRS and CDR2 is YFSETQ in the germline V gene. Between the trimmed V and J ends, which lost 0 bases and 4 bases, there was a span of 12 bases.

The chain links TRBV5-1 to TRBJ2-5; D may be TRBD1 (5 bases). The DNA matches TRBJ2-7 better at its end, which makes the J call doubtful. CDR1 and CDR2 from the germline V gene are SGHRS and YFSETQ. The CDR3 extends over 13 amino acids. In DNA, the CDR3 is TGCGCCAGCAGCTTGGAGCAGGGTTACGAGCAGTACTTC. Translated: CASSLEQGYEQYF.

CDR3 coding DNA: TGTGCCATCAGGCCGGGACTAGCGGGCGGGTCAGATACGCAGTATTTT. Amino acids: CAIRPGLAGGSDTQYF. The rearrangement uses TRBV10-3 and TRBJ2-3; TRBD2 agrees at 12 bases. The CDR3 extends over 16 amino acids. The trim removed 6 bases at V and 4 bases at J, leaving 8 bases unmatched. Germline V gene lookup returns CDR1 ENHRY and CDR2 SYGVKD.

Written as DNA, the CDR3 is TGTGCCAGCAGCTTATTAGTGAAGTCCTACAATGAGCAGTTCTTC. Its translation: CASSLLVKSYNEQFF. The V call is TRBV7-3, the J call TRBJ2-1; D is unresolved. This CDR3 is 15 amino acids long. Per germline, CDR1 SGHTA and CDR2 FQGTGA. Trimming stripped 2 bases from V and 1 base from J, with 9 bases between.